What follows describes a single T cell receptor beta chain. Sequencing was performed with immunoSEQ multiplex PCR; in TCRdb, only in-frame clones are kept and a portion is missing. The data hold about 130,000 clones, with roughly 83% observed a single time. This specimen comes from a study of blood T cell repertoires in COVID-19. The sample taken for sequencing was peripheral blood. This sequence was found in a woman in her sixties or seventies with COVID-19, enrolled during active disease.

In DNA form, the CDR3 reads TGTGCCAGCAGCGAACAGAGCTCTGGAAACACCATATATTTT. Translation gives CASSEQSSGNTIYF. The J gene is TRBJ1-3, the V gene TRBV13; no reliable D call. Trimming cost V 5 bases and J 0 bases, with 8 bases left between them. There are 14 residues in the CDR3. Germline V gene lookup returns CDR1 PRHDT and CDR2 FYEKMQ (reference sequence).